This paragraph covers one T cell receptor (beta chain) sequence. Repertoires were generated with immunoSEQ multiplex PCR, while TCRdb's copy carries only in-frame clones and drops some. The sample includes 150,000 to 200,000 clones, about 85% of them seen just once. This record comes from a study of blood T cell repertoires in COVID-19. The sample consisted of peripheral blood. The TCR sequence derives from a person aged 65 to 85 with COVID-19, enrolled during active disease.

Here the CDR3 reads CPEVNIQYF. The DNA for the CDR3 is TGTCCGGAGGTGAACATTCAGTACTTC. This chain joins TRBV28 and TRBJ2-4; perhaps TRBD2 as D (5 bases). The CDR3 has 9 amino acids. Germline V gene lookup returns CDR1 MDHEN and CDR2 SYDVKM.